The TCR beta chain described here comes from a study of cytotoxic CD8 clonotypes in ibrutinib-treated CLL. Overall study: There were about 12 relapsed/refractory patients and roughly 15 treatment-naive patients, and around 18 were IGHV unmutated. Study-level results: Clonality rose at ibrutinib response and fell back toward baseline at progression. The times at which samples were taken varied between sustained-remission and progressing patients. Circulating CD8+ T-cell counts were tracked by baseline clonality, which exceeded that of age-matched healthy donors.

The repertoire was sequenced with immunoSEQ multiplex PCR; TCRdb's copy has only in-frame clones and lacks some. The sample lists 14,000 or so clones, 64% occurring once. In this sample, this clone turned up a few times. Its specificity is unknown. The CDR3 runs 14 residues. Trimming removed 7 bases from V and 0 bases from J, with 13 bases in between. Germline V gives CDR1 SNHLY, CDR2 FYNNEI. This specimen was PBMCs, taken before ibrutinib treatment. J is TRBJ2-7 and V is TRBV2; TRBD1 is a possible D gene (5 bases). The sequence was obtained from a human donor with chronic lymphocytic leukemia. Written as DNA, the CDR3 is TGTGCCAGCACCCTGACAGTGAGCTCCTACGAGCAGTACTTC. Translating it yields CASTLTVSSYEQYF.